The count of the clone carrying this T cell receptor (beta chain) is one. V lost 2 bases and J lost 1, with 14 bases in between. The CDR3 length is 16 residues. This sample is part of a study of technical replicates of blood from a few donors. Some clones are missing from TCRdb's copy, which holds only in-frame ones; the method was immunoSEQ multiplex PCR. The table lists about 100,000 clones, about 94% of them singletons. This sequence joins TRBV23-1 and TRBJ1-1; no definite D call. TRBV23-1 is an ORF, with its function uncertain. Sequenced input: T cells isolated from PBMCs. The receptor was isolated from a human donor in good health. CDR3 in DNA: TGCGCCAGCAGTCAAATTTTGGTTGCGGGGAACACTGAAGCTTTCTTT. This sequence encodes CASSQILVAGNTEAFF.